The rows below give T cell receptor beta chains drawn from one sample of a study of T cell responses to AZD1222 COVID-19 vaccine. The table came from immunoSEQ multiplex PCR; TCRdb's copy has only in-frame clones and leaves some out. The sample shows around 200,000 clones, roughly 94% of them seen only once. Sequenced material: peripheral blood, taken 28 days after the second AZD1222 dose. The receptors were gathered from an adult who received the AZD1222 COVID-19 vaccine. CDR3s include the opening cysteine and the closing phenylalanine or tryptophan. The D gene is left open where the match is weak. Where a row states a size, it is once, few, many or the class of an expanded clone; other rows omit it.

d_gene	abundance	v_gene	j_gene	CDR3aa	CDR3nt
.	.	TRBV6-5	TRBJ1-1	CASTWQGIEAAFF	TGTGCCAGCACCTGGCAGGGGATAGAAGCGGCTTTCTTT
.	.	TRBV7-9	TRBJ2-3	CASSPRGPDTQYF	TGTGCCAGCAGTCCTAGGGGCCCAGATACGCAGTATTTT
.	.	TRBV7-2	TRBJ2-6	CASSRPAGSGANVLTF	TGTGCCAGCAGTCGCCCCGCAGGCTCTGGGGCCAACGTCCTGACTTTC
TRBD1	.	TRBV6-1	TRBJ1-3	CASSDSQGIGNTIYF	TGTGCCAGCAGTGATTCACAGGGGATTGGAAACACCATATATTTT
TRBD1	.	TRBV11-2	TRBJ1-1	CASRRGGGTEAFF	TGTGCCAGCAGACGAGGGGGCGGCACTGAAGCTTTCTTT
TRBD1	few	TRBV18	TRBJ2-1	CASSPLSLGTGRDEQFF	TGTGCCAGCTCACCACTTTCACTCGGGACAGGGAGAGATGAGCAGTTCTTC
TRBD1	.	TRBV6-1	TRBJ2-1	CASSGERPTGWLDNEQFF	TGTGCCAGCAGTGGGGAGAGACCGACAGGGTGGTTAGACAATGAGCAGTTCTTC
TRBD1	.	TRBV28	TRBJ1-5	CASSFPGQGLVGNQPQHF	TGTGCCAGCAGTTTCCCGGGACAGGGTTTGGTGGGCAATCAGCCCCAGCATTTT
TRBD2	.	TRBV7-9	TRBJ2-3	CASSLLAGGFPSTDTQYF	TGTGCCAGCAGCTTACTAGCGGGAGGGTTTCCTAGCACAGATACGCAGTATTTT
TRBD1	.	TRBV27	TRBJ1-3	CASREIGRQGGNTIYF	TGTGCCAGCAGGGAGATCGGACGACAGGGCGGAAACACCATATATTTT
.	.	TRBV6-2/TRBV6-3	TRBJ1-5	CASSYFARGGLNQPQHF	TGTGCCAGCAGTTACTTCGCGAGGGGGGGCCTCAATCAGCCCCAGCATTTT
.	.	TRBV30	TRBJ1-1	CAWSPVRGGGTTEAFF	TGTGCCTGGAGTCCAGTAAGGGGGGGCGGAACCACTGAAGCTTTCTTT
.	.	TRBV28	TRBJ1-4	CASIRDLGATNEKLFF	TGTGCCAGCATAAGGGACCTGGGTGCAACTAATGAAAAACTGTTTTTT
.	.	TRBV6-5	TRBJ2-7	CASSYSGGLNEQYF	TGTGCCAGCAGTTACTCAGGCGGGTTAAACGAGCAGTACTTC
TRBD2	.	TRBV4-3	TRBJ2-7	CASSRGLAGGYEQYF	TGCGCCAGCAGCCGAGGACTAGCGGGGGGGTACGAGCAGTACTTC
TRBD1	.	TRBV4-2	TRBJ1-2	CASSRSSAGTGVNYGYTF	TGTGCCAGCAGCCGATCATCCGCCGGGACAGGGGTTAACTATGGCTACACCTTC